The 4 T cell receptor beta chains listed next were all sequenced from one sample in a study of type 1 and type 2 diabetes patients. Amplification started from genomic DNA. A primer set of 30 forward and 13 reverse primers amplified the CDR3. TCRdb passed the multiplex PCR reads through MiXCR, listing each CDR3 protein once. This repertoire shows a few hundred thousand distinct CDR3 sequences, more than 45% found once; its top ten account for approximately 14%. The source material was peripheral blood mononuclear cells (PBMCs). These receptor sequences come from a man aged 18 to 29 with type 2 diabetes.

CDR3 residues: CRAVKLHSYEQYF. Written as DNA, the CDR3 is TGCCGCGCGGTGAAACTACACTCCTACGAGCAGTACTTC. The chain combines TRBV20-1 with TRBJ2-7; D gene ambiguous. The CDR3 is made up of 13 amino acids. Germline assignment: CDR1 DFQATT and CDR2 SNEGSKA (reference sequence).

This clonotype was seen many times. The CDR3 spells CASSERPGDVYEQYF. Written as DNA, the CDR3 is TGTGCCAGCAGTGAAAGGCCAGGGGACGTTTACGAGCAGTACTTC. The V and J genes are TRBV2 and TRBJ2-7, with D possibly being TRBD1 (6 bases). Germline V gene data show CDR1 as SNHLY and CDR2 as FYNNEI. The V end lost 2 bases, the J end lost 4 bases, and 15 bases lay between the germline ends. The CDR3 runs 15 residues.

This clonotype showed up many times. The CDR3 coding sequence is TGTGCCAGCAGCTCCATATGGAATGAGCAGTTCTTC. The encoded protein is CASSSIWNEQFF. V and J are TRBV7-2 and TRBJ2-1; D uncertain. The CDR3 contains 12 residues. Looked up from germline, CDR1 is SGHTA and CDR2 is FQGNSA. V gave up 4 bases and J gave up 7 bases, with 8 bases separating them.

Only a few counts were recorded for this clonotype. The chain links TRBV20-1 to TRBJ2-7; tentative D call: TRBD2 (5 bases). V dropped 4 bases and J dropped 3 bases, with 13 bases sitting between them. This CDR3 region has 13 residues. Germline CDR1 is DFQATT and CDR2 is SNEGSKA (reference sequence). The CDR3 DNA sequence: TGCAGTGCTACCAGCGGAACCTACTACGAGCAGTACTTC. Its protein is CSATSGTYYEQYF.